These 4 T cell receptor beta chains came from one sample sequenced in a study of beta chain features in type 1 diabetes. Expressed TCRB transcripts were sequenced after all isolated RNA was converted to cDNA. Libraries were prepared by immunoSEQ multiplex PCR; TCRdb keeps only in-frame clonotypes and omits some of them. The sample carries approximately 280,000 clones, about 15% recorded once. Study results and limitations: Type 1 diabetes patients had TCRB CDR3s that were shorter (moderately but significantly so) in all four CD4+ subsets.

Their recognized antigens are unknown. The material sequenced was naive CD4+ T cells from blood. Every receptor here comes from a man in his late teens or twenties with type 1 diabetes.

The gene calls are TRBV10-3 and TRBJ2-1; 10 nucleotides line up with TRBD2. J gave up 0 bases and V 0 bases, and 5 bases lay outside the gene matches. Germline V gene sequence: CDR1 ENHRY, CDR2 SYGVKD. The CDR3 sequence is 18 residues long. CDR3 DNA sequence: TGTGCCATCAGTGAGTCAGCGGGGGGGGAAAGCTCCTACAATGAGCAGTTCTTC. Its translation: CAISESAGGESSYNEQFF.

Regarding this clone: In the same sample, other DNA sequences code for this CDR3. This chain connects TRBV7-9 to TRBJ1-5; a weak D match, TRBD1 (5 bases). CDR1 and CDR2 from the germline V gene are SEHNR and FQNEAQ (reference sequence). CDR3 length equals 14 residues. V was trimmed by 5 bases and J by 0 bases, leaving 8 bases between them. The CDR3 sequence is CASSPQGSNQPQHF. The CDR3 coding sequence is TGTGCCAGCAGCCCTCAGGGTAGCAATCAGCCCCAGCATTTT.

This clone was counted a few times. The J gene is TRBJ2-3, the V gene TRBV7-9, with 7 bases identical to TRBD2. V lost 1 base to trimming and J lost 2 bases; unmatched junction nucleotides: 6. The CDR3 loop spans 16 amino acids. Germline lookup yields CDR1 SEHNR and CDR2 FQNEAQ (reference sequence). CDR3 nucleotide sequence: TGTGCCAGCAGCTTAGTGCCTAGCGGTTACACAGATACGCAGTATTTT. Its translation: CASSLVPSGYTDTQYF.

The genes are TRBV9 and TRBJ2-1; TRBD1 agrees at 12 bases. This CDR3 is 17 amino acids long. Losses at the gene ends were 4 bases for V and 9 bases for J; bases not matched to a gene: 14. From germline, CDR1 is SGDLS and CDR2 YYNGEE. The CDR3 sequence is CASSPGGTGGFWVEQFF. The DNA of the CDR3 is TGTGCCAGCAGCCCCGGGGGGACAGGGGGCTTTTGGGTTGAGCAGTTCTTC.